The clone carrying this T cell receptor beta chain was counted a few times. The data were obtained in a study of T-cell reconstitution after alpha-beta-depleted transplantation in children. Preparing the TCRbeta library involved the use of unique molecular identifiers. From the PCR reads, TCRdb called clonotypes with MiXCR, one entry per CDR3 protein. The data hold over 200,000 distinct CDR3 sequences, with around 10% observed a single time. This CDR3 contains 18 residues. The chain carries TRBV21-1 and TRBJ2-3; the DNA was not compared with TRBD1, the D call given in the table. TRBV21-1 is labeled a pseudogene. The sequence was collected from a human donor who donated a stem cell graft to a child with acute lymphoblastic leukemia. The source material was PBMCs from the stem cell graft donor, sampled from the stem cell graft. In DNA form, the CDR3 reads TGTGCCAGCACCCCAGTCCCGGGACAGGGTCCTATCGCAGATACGCAGTATTTT. Its protein product is CASTPVPGQGPIADTQYF.